The source of this T cell receptor (beta chain) is a study of shared clonotypes between healthy human individuals. TCRdb keeps only in-frame clones here, not all; method: immunoSEQ multiplex PCR. The top ten clones hold under 0.15% of a sample with about 2 million clones, 85% to 95% of them seen once. CD45RA+ naive and CD45RA-negative memory subsets were separated from CD4+ cells. The receptor's source is a man between 18 and 35 years old in good health. The sample taken for sequencing was naive CD4+ T cells sorted from blood. The subset is: CD45RA+ positively selected.

CDR3 DNA: TGCGCCAGCAGCCGGGACAAAACCTACGAGCAGTACTTC. This codes for CASSRDKTYEQYF. The V gene is TRBV10-1, the J gene TRBJ2-7; weak D call: TRBD1 (6 bases). Germline CDR1 WNHNN, CDR2 SYGVQD (reference sequence). There are 13 residues in the CDR3. Trimming took 6 bases from V and 2 from J, leaving 11 bases between them.